The 32 T cell receptor beta chains given below trace back to one sample, sequenced in a study of blood T cells in healthy people across ages. Combining a sample-barcoded 5' primer with a J-beta primer mix, a second PCR ran for roughly 6 to 11 cycles. TCRdb redid the calling of the 5' RACE reads with MiXCR, one entry per CDR3 protein. The sample records 700,000 to 850,000 distinct CDR3 sequences, roughly 53% being singletons. Sequencing was done on a sample of blood. Source of these receptors: a man aged 80 or over in good health.

The chain is built from TRBV24-1 and TRBJ2-3; TRBD1 might be the D (6 bases). V gave up 1 base and J gave up 14 bases, with 12 bases separating them. Germline values: CDR1 KGHDR, CDR2 SFDVKD. CDR3 length equals 12 residues. The CDR3 reads CATSDLGGYAYF. The CDR3 region has the DNA TGTGCCACCAGTGATTTAGGGGGATACGCGTATTTT.

The V and J genes are TRBV29-1 and TRBJ2-5; D possibly matches TRBD1 or TRBD2 (5 bases each). The end of the DNA is better explained by TRBJ2-7, so the J call may be wrong. The CDR3 consists of 11 residues. CDR1 is SQVTM and CDR2 is ANQGSEA in the germline V gene. In nucleotides, the CDR3 is TGCAGCGTTGATCGGGACCACGAGCAGTACTTC. Translated, it gives CSVDRDHEQYF.

The chain uses TRBV7-2 and TRBJ2-7; 9 positions match TRBD2. Germline trimming cut 5 bases from V and 2 bases from J; bases unmatched to any gene: 10. The CDR3 is 16 residues long. Germline assignment: CDR1 SGHTA and CDR2 FQGNSA. The CDR3 nucleotides read TGTGCCAGCAGCCCAGAAGCTAGCGGGACTCCCTACGAGCAGTACTTC. This sequence encodes CASSPEASGTPYEQYF. The complete variable domain, with remaining parts taken from reference TRBV7-2 and TRBJ2-7, reads GAGVSQSPSNKVTEKGKDVELRCDPISGHTALYWYRQSLGQGLEFLIYFQGNSAPDKSGLPSDRFSAERTGGSVSTLTIQRTQQEDSAVYLCASSPEASGTPYEQYFGPGTRLTVT.

The chain carries TRBV10-3 and TRBJ1-6, with 7 positions matching TRBD1. V lost 6 bases to trimming and J lost 6 bases; unmatched junction nucleotides: 2. CDR3 length: 13 residues. Germline loops: CDR1 ENHRY, CDR2 SYGVKD. The CDR3 region has the DNA TGTGCCATCAGGGGACAGTTTAATTCACCCCTCCACTTT. This sequence encodes CAIRGQFNSPLHF.

The V gene is TRBV5-1, the J gene TRBJ2-5, with D perhaps matching TRBD1 (6 bases). The assigned J gene may be wrong: the sequence end matches TRBJ2-7 better. From germline, CDR1 is SGHRS and CDR2 YFSETQ. The CDR3 runs 17 residues. The CDR3 nucleotides read TGCGCCAGCAGTTCATCCCAATTACAGGGAATCACCTACGAGCAGTACTTC. This translates into CASSSSQLQGITYEQYF.

This clonotype has a handful of counts. The rearrangement joins TRBV15 to TRBJ2-1; D is ambiguous. The germline gives CDR1 LNHNV, CDR2 YYDKDF (reference sequence). The CDR3 covers 15 residues. V lost 0 bases to trimming and J lost 7 bases, with 13 bases between them. The CDR3: CATSRDPGSFNEQFF. CDR3 sequence (DNA): TGTGCCACCAGCAGAGATCCGGGTAGCTTTAATGAGCAGTTCTTC.

This chain connects TRBV27 to TRBJ2-5, with D possibly called TRBD1 or TRBD2 (6 bases each). The tail of the sequence fits TRBJ2-7 better, so the J call may be wrong. CDR1 and CDR2 from the germline V gene are MNHEY and SMNVEV (reference sequence). There are 14 residues in the CDR3. CDR3 in amino acids: CASSLRVGGGEQYF. The CDR3, as DNA: TGTGCCAGCAGTCTAAGGGTGGGGGGCGGCGAGCAGTACTTC.

This chain links TRBV5-1 with TRBJ2-5; the match to TRBD2 covers 7 bases. Germline CDR1 SGHRS, CDR2 YFSETQ. Unmatched junction bases numbered 10, after V lost 0 bases and J lost 5 bases. The CDR3 is made up of 16 amino acids. CDR3 sequence: CASSLGAGRVEETQYF. Here the CDR3 DNA reads TGCGCCAGCAGCTTGGGGGCAGGGAGGGTTGAGGAGACCCAGTACTTC.

The chain joins TRBV29-1 to TRBJ2-3; D remains ambiguous. The V end lost 7 bases, the J end lost 2 bases, and 16 bases lay between the germline ends. The germline V gene has CDR1 SQVTM and CDR2 ANQGSEA. This CDR3 has 14 amino acids. The CDR3 DNA reads as TGCAGCGCCGGCCCTTTGGTCCCCACAGATACGCAGTATTTT. Its translation is CSAGPLVPTDTQYF.

The rearrangement links TRBV29-1 to TRBJ2-7, with D tentatively TRBD1 (6 bases). CDR1 SQVTM and CDR2 ANQGSEA come from the germline V gene. V was clipped by 7 bases and J by 3 bases, with 19 bases between them. CDR3 size: 14 residues. The CDR3 DNA is TGCAGCGCTGAGGGCCAGGGGTCGGTCTACGAGCAGTACTTC. Translation: CSAEGQGSVYEQYF.

Comment on this clonotype: The junction does not match germline at one end; this may be a read error. The J gene is TRBJ2-6, the V gene TRBV5-1; 11 bases align to TRBD1. Germline-derived CDR1 and CDR2 are SGHRS and YFSETQ. The CDR3 is made up of 14 amino acids. The CDR3 loop is CASSSGQGADVLTF. DNA of the CDR3: TGCGCCAGCAGCTCCGGACAGGGGGCCGACGTCCTGACTTTC. Full variable domain (remainder filled in from reference TRBV5-1 and TRBJ2-6): KAGVTQTPRYLIKTRGQQVTLSCSPISGHRSVSWYQQTPGQGLQFLFEYFSETQRNKGNFPGRFSGRQFSNSRSEMNVSTLELGDSALYLCASSSGQGADVLTFGAGSRLTVL.

This clonotype was counted only a few times. V usage is TRBV21-1 and J usage is TRBJ2-1; the tabulated D call, TRBD2, remains unverified against the DNA. TRBV21-1 is designated a pseudogene. The CDR3 loop spans 21 amino acids. CDR3 in amino acids: CASSSTLADCRALSSYNEQFF. The CDR3 nucleotides read TGTGCCAGCAGCTCGACCCTGGCGGACTGCCGGGCCCTTAGCTCCTACAATGAGCAGTTCTTC.

DNA for the CDR3: TGTGCCAGCAGTTTCGGGCCCTCCGCAGATACGCAGTATTTT. Protein: CASSFGPSADTQYF. The V call is TRBV27, the J call TRBJ2-3, with D unclear. Trimming took off 3 bases at V and 4 bases at J, with 11 bases between the two ends. CDR3 length equals 14 residues. Germline-derived CDR1 and CDR2 are MNHEY and SMNVEV (reference sequence).

This clonotype was seen a few times. The chain employs TRBV6-1 and TRBJ2-3, with D uncertain. The CDR3 consists of 14 residues. Germline lookup yields CDR1 MNHNS and CDR2 SASEGT. V dropped 4 bases and J dropped 14 bases, with 22 bases sitting between them. The CDR3 nucleotides are TGTGCCAGCAGTGCATCGGTGATACACAGATACGCGTATTTT. It encodes CASSASVIHRYAYF.

V is TRBV7-2 and J is TRBJ2-4, with TRBD2 matching over 7 bases. With 5 bases clipped from V and 13 bases from J, the junction kept 20 bases outside the gene matches. CDR3 length: 16 residues. The germline gives CDR1 SGHTA, CDR2 FQGNSA. This CDR3 reads CASSPIGRSSYNEQYF. The CDR3 bases are TGTGCCAGCAGCCCCATCGGGAGGAGCTCCTACAATGAGCAGTACTTC. Full variable domain (outside the CDR3, taken from reference TRBV7-2 and TRBJ2-4): GAGVSQSPSNKVTEKGKDVELRCDPISGHTALYWYRQSLGQGLEFLIYFQGNSAPDKSGLPSDRFSAERTGGSVSTLTIQRTQQEDSAVYLCASSPIGRSSYNEQYFGAGTRLSVL.

The CDR3 here is CSARIPSLREQYF. The CDR3 coding sequence is TGCAGTGCCCGAATACCCAGTTTACGGGAGCAGTACTTC. The chain couples TRBV20-1 to TRBJ2-5, with a tentative D call TRBD2 (6 bases). Germline CDR1 is DFQATT and CDR2 is SNEGSKA (reference sequence). V lost 6 bases, J lost 11 bases, and 22 bases lay in between. There are 13 residues in the CDR3.

This chain links TRBV6-6 with TRBJ2-1, with TRBD2 matching over 7 bases. V was pared by 2 bases and J by 6 bases, with 7 bases of the junction left unmatched. This CDR3 comprises 15 residues. Germline V gene data show CDR1 as MNHNY and CDR2 as SVGAGI (reference sequence). The CDR3 region has the DNA TGTGCCAGCAGTTACGCGAGGACTAGAGTCAATGAGCAGTTCTTC. This sequence encodes CASSYARTRVNEQFF.

This clonotype showed up just a few times. The chain carries TRBV30 and TRBJ1-2; D is unresolved. Germline CDR1 and CDR2: GTSNPN and SVGIG (reference sequence). This CDR3 has 12 amino acids. Trimming stripped 2 bases from V and 6 bases from J, with 10 bases between. The CDR3 is CAWSSMRHGYTF. The CDR3 DNA is TGTGCCTGGAGTTCTATGCGGCATGGCTACACCTTC. The full variable domain, in which reference TRBV30 and TRBJ1-2 provide the parts outside the CDR3, is SQTIHQWPATLVQPVGSPLSLECTVEGTSNPNLYWYRQAAGRGLQLLFYSVGIGQISSEVPQNLSASRPQDRQFILSSKKLLLSDSGFYLCAWSSMRHGYTFGSGTRLTVV.

The V call is TRBV14, the J call TRBJ2-1; 10 bases align to TRBD1. The CDR3 consists of 20 residues. Germline V gene sequence: CDR1 SGHDN, CDR2 FVKESK. The junction had 15 bases not matched to a gene; V was cut back by 4 bases and J by 0 bases. CDR3 sequence reads: CASSLPVRQGARDSYNEQFF. The DNA of the CDR3 is TGTGCCAGCAGCCTCCCGGTGAGACAGGGGGCTAGGGACTCCTACAATGAGCAGTTCTTC.

The chain carries TRBV9 and TRBJ2-7; D possibly matches TRBD1 or TRBD2 (5 bases each). This CDR3 has 15 amino acids. The germline V gene has CDR1 SGDLS and CDR2 YYNGEE. V lost 0 bases and J lost 2, with 12 bases in between. The CDR3 sequence: CASSVGSGSAYEQYF. The CDR3 nucleotides read TGTGCCAGCAGCGTAGGGTCAGGGAGCGCCTACGAGCAGTACTTC.

J is TRBJ1-1 and V is TRBV12-3 or TRBV12-4, with D unclear. The CDR3 length is 13 residues. The V and J ends lost 5 bases and 1 base respectively, with 8 bases between them. This CDR3 is CASSRVQNTEAFF. The DNA of the CDR3 is TGTGCCAGCAGTCGTGTTCAGAACACTGAAGCTTTCTTT.

The chain carries TRBV27 and TRBJ2-4; TRBD1 matches at 7 bases. The DNA end is a closer match to TRBJ2-5, so the J assignment may be wrong. CDR3 length: 17 amino acids. Looked up from germline, CDR1 is MNHEY and CDR2 is SMNVEV (reference sequence). CDR3 loop: CASSLGPGTVPPETQYF. The CDR3 DNA is TGTGCCAGCAGTTTAGGACCCGGGACAGTTCCCCCAGAGACCCAGTACTTC.

The rearrangement joins TRBV2 to TRBJ1-5; unclear D gene. Trimming pared 1 base from V and 3 bases from J, leaving 16 bases between. CDR3 length equals 17 residues. Looked up from germline, CDR1 is SNHLY and CDR2 is FYNNEI. The CDR3 spells CASSEGPKPGNNQPQHF. The CDR3 DNA sequence: TGTGCCAGCAGTGAAGGGCCGAAGCCCGGGAACAATCAGCCCCAGCATTTT. Filled out from reference TRBV2 and TRBJ1-5, the complete variable domain reads EPEVTQTPSHQVTQMGQEVILRCVPISNHLYFYWYRQILGQKVEFLVSFYNNEISEKSEIFDDQFSVERPDGSNFTLKIRSTKLEDSAMYFCASSEGPKPGNNQPQHFGDGTRLSIL.

The chain uses TRBV7-9 and TRBJ2-1; 10 nucleotides match TRBD2. In germline, CDR1 is SEHNR, CDR2 FQNEAQ (reference sequence). The V gene end was trimmed by 5 bases and the J gene end by 7 bases; junction bases not matched to a gene: 11. CDR3 length: 16 residues. Here the CDR3 reads CASSPKSGRAWNEQFF. CDR3 DNA sequence: TGTGCCAGCAGCCCAAAGAGCGGGAGGGCCTGGAATGAGCAGTTCTTC.

There are a few counts of this clonotype. Here the CDR3 DNA reads TGTGCCACCAGTGAGCGACAGGGGGTTTACAATGAGCAGTTCTTC. This sequence encodes CATSERQGVYNEQFF. The chain uses TRBV24-1 and TRBJ2-1; 9 positions match TRBD1. This CDR3 contains 15 residues. CDR1 KGHDR and CDR2 SFDVKD come from the germline V gene. V was clipped by 4 bases and J by 4 bases; unmatched bases: 4.

The J gene is TRBJ2-5, the V gene TRBV5-7; D might be TRBD1 or TRBD2, each matching 5 bases. TRBV5-7 is assigned to the ORF class and has an uncertain function. This CDR3 contains 13 residues. V dropped 3 bases and J dropped 11 bases, with 17 bases sitting between them. The CDR3 is CASSWGTGNEQYF. The CDR3 DNA sequence: TGTGCCAGCAGCTGGGGGACGGGAAATGAGCAGTACTTC.

This sequence joins TRBV10-3 and TRBJ2-1; no definite D call. The ends were cut back, 0 bases at V and 9 bases at J, with 9 bases in the middle. Germline V gene lookup returns CDR1 ENHRY and CDR2 SYGVKD. CDR3 size: 13 residues. CDR3 DNA: TGTGCCATCAGTGAGTCCCACGGGTTTGAGCAGTTCTTC. Its translation: CAISESHGFEQFF.

The CDR3 sequence: CASSFVGGRGGDNEQFF. CDR3 coding DNA: TGTGCCAGCAGCTTCGTTGGCGGCCGGGGGGGAGACAATGAGCAGTTCTTC. This rearrangement joins TRBV7-3 to TRBJ2-1, with TRBD2 identical over 8 bases. This CDR3 has 17 residues. Germline V lookup: CDR1 SGHTA, CDR2 FQGTGA. J lost 5 bases, V lost 3 bases, and 12 bases had no gene match.

The V call is TRBV5-1, the J call TRBJ2-5; maybe TRBD1 (6 bases). Trimming took 3 bases from V and 7 from J, leaving 19 bases between them. CDR3 length: 15 residues. Germline loops: CDR1 SGHRS, CDR2 YFSETQ. The CDR3 nucleotides are TGCGCCAGCAGCTCCCGGACAGACCGAATGGTGACCCAGTACTTC. It yields the protein CASSSRTDRMVTQYF.

CDR3 sequence (DNA): TGTGCCAGCAGTTCGGACAGGGTCGGCGAGCAGTACTTC. It yields the protein CASSSDRVGEQYF. The chain employs TRBV6-6 and TRBJ2-7, with 8 bases that match TRBD1. CDR1 is MNHNY and CDR2 is SVGAGI in the germline V gene (reference sequence). The CDR3 loop spans 13 amino acids. The junction had 5 bases not matched to a gene; V was cut back by 4 bases and J by 6 bases.

This clonotype was picked up a small number of times. This chain uses TRBV29-1 with TRBJ1-2, with D perhaps TRBD1 (5 bases). V was shortened by 7 bases and J by 2 bases, with 8 bases between the two germline ends. The CDR3 totals 11 residues. Germline CDR1 and CDR2: SQVTM and ANQGSEA. In DNA, the CDR3 is TGCAGCGGAGCAGGGAACTATGGCTACACCTTC. It yields the protein CSGAGNYGYTF.

The chain is built from TRBV27 and TRBJ2-7, with D hard to call. The V gene lost 6 bases and the J gene lost 2 bases, with 11 bases spanning the gap. CDR1 MNHEY and CDR2 SMNVEV come from the germline V gene (reference sequence). The CDR3 covers 13 residues. DNA for the CDR3: TGTGCCAGCAGCCCCCTGAGAGCCTACGAGCAGTACTTC. This translates into CASSPLRAYEQYF.